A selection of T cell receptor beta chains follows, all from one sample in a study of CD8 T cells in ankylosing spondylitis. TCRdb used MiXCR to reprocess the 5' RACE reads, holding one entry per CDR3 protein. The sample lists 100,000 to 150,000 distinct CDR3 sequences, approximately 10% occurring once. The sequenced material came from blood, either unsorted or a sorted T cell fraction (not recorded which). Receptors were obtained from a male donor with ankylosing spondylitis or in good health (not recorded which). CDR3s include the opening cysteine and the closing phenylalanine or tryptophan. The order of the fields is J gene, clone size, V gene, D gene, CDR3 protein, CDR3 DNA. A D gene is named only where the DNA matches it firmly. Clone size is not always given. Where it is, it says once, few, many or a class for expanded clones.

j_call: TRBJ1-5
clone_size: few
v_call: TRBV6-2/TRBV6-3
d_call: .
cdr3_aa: CASSYRHFDQPQHF
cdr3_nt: TGTGCCAGCAGTTACCGGCACTTCGATCAGCCCCAGCATTTT

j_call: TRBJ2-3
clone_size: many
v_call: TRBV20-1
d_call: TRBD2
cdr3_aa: CSATLAETDTQYF
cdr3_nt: TGCAGTGCTACTCTAGCGGAAACAGATACGCAGTATTTT

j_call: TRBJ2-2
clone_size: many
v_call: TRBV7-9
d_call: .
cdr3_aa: CASSLDWGAGELFF
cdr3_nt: TGTGCCAGCAGCTTAGACTGGGGAGCCGGGGAGCTGTTTTTT

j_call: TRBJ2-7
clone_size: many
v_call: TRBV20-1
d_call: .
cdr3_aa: CSVRGEAGMSYEQYF
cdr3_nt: TGCAGTGTTAGGGGTGAGGCGGGGATGTCCTACGAGCAGTACTTC

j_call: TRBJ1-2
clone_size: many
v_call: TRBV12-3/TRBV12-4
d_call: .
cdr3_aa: CASSSGPPGGGYTF
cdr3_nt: TGTGCCAGCAGTTCGGGACCTCCCGGAGGGGGCTACACCTTC

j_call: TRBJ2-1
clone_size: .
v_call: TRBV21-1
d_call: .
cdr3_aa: CASSCQREYNEQFF
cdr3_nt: TGTGCCAGCAGCTGCCAGCGGGAGTACAATGAGCAGTTCTTC

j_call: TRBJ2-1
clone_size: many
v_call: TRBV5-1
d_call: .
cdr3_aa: CASSRQDNEQFF
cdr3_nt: TGCGCCAGCAGCCGACAGGACAATGAGCAGTTCTTC

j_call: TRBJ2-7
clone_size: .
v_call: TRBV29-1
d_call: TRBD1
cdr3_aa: CSVGGTGPYEQYF
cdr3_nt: TGCAGCGTTGGGGGGACAGGACCCTACGAGCAGTACTTC

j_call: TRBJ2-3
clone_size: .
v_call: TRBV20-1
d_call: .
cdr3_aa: CSASDRTEKVTDTQYF
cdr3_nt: TGCAGTGCTAGCGACCGGACGGAGAAAGTCACAGATACGCAGTATTTT

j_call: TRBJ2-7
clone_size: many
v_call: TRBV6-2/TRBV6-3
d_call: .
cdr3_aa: CASSYSPGAVYEQYF
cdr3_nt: TGTGCCAGCAGTTACTCGCCGGGAGCAGTATACGAGCAGTACTTC

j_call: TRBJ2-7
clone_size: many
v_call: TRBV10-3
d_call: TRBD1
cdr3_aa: CAISEGTGGSYEQYF
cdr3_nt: TGTGCCATCAGTGAAGGGACAGGGGGATCCTACGAGCAGTACTTC

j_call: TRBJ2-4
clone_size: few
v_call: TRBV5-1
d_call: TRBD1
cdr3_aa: CASQSQTGVAKNIHYF
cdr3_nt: TGCGCCAGCCAGTCCCAGACAGGGGTAGCCAAAAACATTCATTACTTC

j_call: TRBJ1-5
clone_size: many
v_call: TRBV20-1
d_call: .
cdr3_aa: CSATASFNQPQHF
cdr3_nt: TGCAGTGCTACCGCCAGTTTCAATCAGCCCCAGCATTTT

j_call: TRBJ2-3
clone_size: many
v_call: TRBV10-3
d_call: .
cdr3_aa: CAISEGSTDTQYF
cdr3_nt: TGTGCCATCAGTGAAGGCAGCACAGATACGCAGTATTTT

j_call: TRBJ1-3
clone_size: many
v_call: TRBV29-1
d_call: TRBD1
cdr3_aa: CSAKQGSDTIYF
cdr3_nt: TGCAGCGCGAAACAGGGGAGTGACACCATATATTTT

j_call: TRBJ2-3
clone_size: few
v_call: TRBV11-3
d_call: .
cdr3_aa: CASSRTENTQYF
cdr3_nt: TGTGCCAGCAGCCGGACAGAAAATACGCAGTATTTT

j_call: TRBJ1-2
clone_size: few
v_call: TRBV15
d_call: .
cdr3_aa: CATSSEDTPNYGYTF
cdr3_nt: TGTGCCACCAGCAGCGAGGACACCCCTAACTATGGCTACACCTTC

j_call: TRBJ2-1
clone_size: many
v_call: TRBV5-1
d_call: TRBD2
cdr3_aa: CASSSGLAGGANEQFF
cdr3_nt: TGCGCCAGCAGCTCGGGACTAGCGGGAGGGGCCAATGAGCAGTTCTTC

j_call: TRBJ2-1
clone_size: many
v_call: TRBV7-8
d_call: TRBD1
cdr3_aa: CASSLVRTGANEQFF
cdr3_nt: TGTGCCAGCAGCTTAGTACGGACAGGGGCCAATGAGCAGTTCTTC

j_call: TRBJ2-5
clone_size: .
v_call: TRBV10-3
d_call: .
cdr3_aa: CATASYEQETQYF
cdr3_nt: TGTGCCACCGCCTCCTACGAGCAAGAGACCCAGTACTTC

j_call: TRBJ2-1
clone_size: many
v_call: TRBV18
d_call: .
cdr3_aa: CASSPGPPLNEQFF
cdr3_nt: TGTGCCAGCTCACCGGGACCTCCCCTCAATGAGCAGTTCTTC

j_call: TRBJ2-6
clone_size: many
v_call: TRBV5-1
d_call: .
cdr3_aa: CASSLADSGANVLTF
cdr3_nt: TGCGCCAGCAGCTTGGCAGACTCTGGGGCCAACGTCCTGACTTTC

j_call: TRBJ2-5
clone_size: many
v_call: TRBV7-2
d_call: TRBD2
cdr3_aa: CASSPTSGQETQYF
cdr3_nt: TGTGCCAGCAGCCCCACTAGCGGCCAAGAGACCCAGTACTTC

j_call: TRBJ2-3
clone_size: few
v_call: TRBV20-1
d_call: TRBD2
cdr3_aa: CSAKLLLAVLTDTQYF
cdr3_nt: TGCAGTGCAAAACTCTTACTAGCGGTCCTCACAGATACGCAGTATTTT

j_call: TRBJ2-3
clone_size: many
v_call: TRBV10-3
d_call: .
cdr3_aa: CAISESFFGSGDTQYF
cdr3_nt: TGTGCCATCAGTGAGTCATTTTTCGGGTCGGGGGATACGCAGTATTTT

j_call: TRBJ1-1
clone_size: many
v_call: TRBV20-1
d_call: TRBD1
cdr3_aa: CSALAGQGNTEAFF
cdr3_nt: TGCAGTGCTTTAGCGGGACAGGGGAACACTGAAGCTTTCTTT

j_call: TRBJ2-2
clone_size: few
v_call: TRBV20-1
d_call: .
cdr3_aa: CSAVGTGKFTGELFF
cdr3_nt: TGCAGTGCTGTGGGGACCGGGAAGTTCACCGGGGAGCTGTTTTTT

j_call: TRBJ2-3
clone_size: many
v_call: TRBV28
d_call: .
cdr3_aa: CASSPTDFTDTQYF
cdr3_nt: TGTGCCAGCAGCCCGACAGACTTCACAGATACGCAGTATTTT

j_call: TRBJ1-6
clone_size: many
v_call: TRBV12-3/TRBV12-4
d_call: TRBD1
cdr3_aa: CASSFTGTGNSPLHF
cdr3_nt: TGTGCCAGCAGTTTCACCGGGACAGGAAATTCACCCCTCCACTTT

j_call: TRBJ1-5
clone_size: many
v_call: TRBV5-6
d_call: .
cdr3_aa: CASSRGRQTNQPQHF
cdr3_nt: TGTGCCAGCAGCCGGGGCAGACAGACAAATCAGCCTCAGCATTTT

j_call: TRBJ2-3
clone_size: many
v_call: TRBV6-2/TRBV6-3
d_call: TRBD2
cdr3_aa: CASSYGRATDTQYF
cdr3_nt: TGTGCCAGCAGTTACGGGAGGGCAACAGATACGCAGTATTTT

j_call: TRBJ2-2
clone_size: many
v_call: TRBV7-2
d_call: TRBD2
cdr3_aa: CASSLPTSPGVNTGELFF
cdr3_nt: TGTGCCAGCAGCTTACCGACTAGCCCCGGGGTAAACACCGGGGAGCTGTTTTTT

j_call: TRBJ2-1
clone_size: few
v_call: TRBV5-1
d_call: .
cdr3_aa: CASSQQGTAGDEQFF
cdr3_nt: TGCGCCAGCAGCCAACAGGGTACAGCTGGGGATGAGCAGTTCTTC

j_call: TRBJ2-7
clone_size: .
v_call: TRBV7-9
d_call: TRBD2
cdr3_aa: CASSPGLAGVSYEQYF
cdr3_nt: TGTGCCAGCAGCCCAGGACTAGCGGGAGTTTCCTACGAGCAGTACTTC

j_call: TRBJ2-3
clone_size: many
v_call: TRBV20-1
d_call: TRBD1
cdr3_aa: CSARQGASTDTQYF
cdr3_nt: TGCAGTGCCAGACAGGGGGCTAGCACAGATACGCAGTATTTT

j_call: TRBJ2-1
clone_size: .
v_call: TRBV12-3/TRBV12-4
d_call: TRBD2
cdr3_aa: CATGLAGGYGQFF
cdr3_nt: TGTGCCACGGGGCTAGCGGGGGGATATGGGCAGTTCTTC

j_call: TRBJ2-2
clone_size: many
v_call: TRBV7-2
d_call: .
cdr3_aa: CASSLGGTFTGELFF
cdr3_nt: TGTGCCAGCAGCTTAGGTGGGACGTTCACCGGGGAGCTGTTTTTT

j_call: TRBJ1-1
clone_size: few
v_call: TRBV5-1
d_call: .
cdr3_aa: CASGKGQVNTEAFF
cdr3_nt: TGCGCCAGCGGGAAGGGTCAGGTGAACACTGAAGCTTTCTTT

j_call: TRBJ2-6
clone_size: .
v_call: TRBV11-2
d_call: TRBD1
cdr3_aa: CASSSEQGAGANVLTF
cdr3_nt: TGTGCCAGCAGCTCGGAACAGGGGGCCGGGGCCAACGTCCTGACTTTC

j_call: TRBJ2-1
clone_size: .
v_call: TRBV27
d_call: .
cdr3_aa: CASSEPGLRPEQFF
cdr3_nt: TGTGCCAGCAGTGAACCGGGACTCCGCCCCGAGCAGTTCTTC

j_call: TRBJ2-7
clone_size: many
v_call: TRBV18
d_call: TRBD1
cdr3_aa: CASSRDSDYEQYF
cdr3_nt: TGTGCCAGCTCGAGGGACAGCGACTACGAGCAGTACTTC

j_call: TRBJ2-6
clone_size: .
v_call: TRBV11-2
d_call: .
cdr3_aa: CASSFTSPGPLSGANVLTF
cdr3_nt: TGTGCCAGCAGCTTTACTTCGCCAGGTCCTCTCTCTGGGGCCAACGTCCTGACTTTC

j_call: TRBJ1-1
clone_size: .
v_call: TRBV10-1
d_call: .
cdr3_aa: CATKVEAVMNTEAFF
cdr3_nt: TGCGCCACCAAGGTCGAAGCAGTCATGAACACTGAAGCTTTCTTT

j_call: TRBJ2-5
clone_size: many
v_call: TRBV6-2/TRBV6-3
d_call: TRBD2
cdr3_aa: CASSHTGTTQETQYF
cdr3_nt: TGTGCCAGCAGTCATACCGGGACTACCCAAGAGACCCAGTACTTC

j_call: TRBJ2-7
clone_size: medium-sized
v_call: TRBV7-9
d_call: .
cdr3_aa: CASSPVQGSYEQYF
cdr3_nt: TGTGCCAGCAGCCCTGTCCAGGGCTCCTACGAGCAGTACTTC

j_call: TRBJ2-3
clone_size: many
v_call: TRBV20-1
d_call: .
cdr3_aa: CSARESWGSRTDTQYF
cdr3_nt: TGCAGTGCTAGAGAGTCCTGGGGTTCTAGGACAGATACGCAGTATTTT

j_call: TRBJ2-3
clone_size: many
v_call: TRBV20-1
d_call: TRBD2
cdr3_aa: CSARSLAGYLSTDTQYF
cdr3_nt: TGCAGTGCTAGAAGTCTAGCGGGATACCTAAGCACAGATACGCAGTATTTT

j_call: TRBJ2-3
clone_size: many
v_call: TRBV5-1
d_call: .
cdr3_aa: CASSLFQRFPINTDTQYF
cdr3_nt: TGCGCCAGCAGCTTGTTTCAGAGGTTCCCTATCAACACAGATACGCAGTATTTT

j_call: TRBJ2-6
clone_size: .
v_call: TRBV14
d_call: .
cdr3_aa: CASSQVLAGANVLTF
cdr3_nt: TGTGCCAGCAGCCAAGTTCTGGCTGGGGCCAACGTCCTGACTTTC

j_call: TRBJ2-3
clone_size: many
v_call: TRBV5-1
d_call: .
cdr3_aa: CASSPAAGRDTQYF
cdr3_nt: TGCGCCAGCAGCCCTGCTGCGGGACGTGATACGCAGTATTTT

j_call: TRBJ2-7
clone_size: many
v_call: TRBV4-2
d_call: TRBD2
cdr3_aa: CASSQLAGGSLSYEQYF
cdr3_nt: TGTGCCAGCAGCCAACTAGCGGGAGGGAGCCTGTCCTACGAGCAGTACTTC

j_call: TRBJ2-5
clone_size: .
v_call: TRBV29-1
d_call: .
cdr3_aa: CSVEDTGDQETQYF
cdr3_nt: TGCAGCGTTGAAGATACGGGAGATCAAGAGACCCAGTACTTC

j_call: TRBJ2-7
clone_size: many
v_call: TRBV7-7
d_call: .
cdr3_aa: CASSLEFGVEQYF
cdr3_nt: TGTGCTAGCAGCTTAGAATTCGGAGTTGAGCAGTACTTC